This record looks at one T cell receptor (beta chain) sequence and its context. Its antigen is still unknown. Sequencing was performed with immunoSEQ multiplex PCR; in TCRdb, only in-frame clones are kept and a portion is missing. The sample lists over 20,000 clones, 84% occurring once. Time point defined: 266 days after commencement of treatment, after nivolumab therapy. Noted treatment: AdE1-LMPpoly-expanded autologous EBV-specific T-cell therapy followed by anti-PD-1 nivolumab. The sample comes from a study of EBV T-cell therapy then PD-1 blockade in nasopharyngeal carcinoma. V lost 3 bases and J lost 8; bases outside the gene matches: 5. This CDR3 comprises 15 residues. Germline values: CDR1 MNHNS, CDR2 SASEGT.

The chain links TRBV6-1 to TRBJ2-1, with TRBD2 matching 12 bases. Here the sequenced sample was CD8+ T cells from blood, taken at roughly day 290 from a patient whose treatment included autologous EBV-specific T cells and nivolumab. This receptor was obtained from a man aged 35 to 55 with nasopharyngeal carcinoma. CDR3 residues: CASSDDLAGGYEQFF. In nucleotides, the CDR3 is TGTGCCAGCAGTGACGATCTAGCGGGGGGGTATGAGCAGTTCTTC.